The 30 T cell receptor beta chains given below trace back to one sample, sequenced in a study of T cells in tuberculosis. Repertoires were generated with immunoSEQ multiplex PCR, while TCRdb's copy carries only in-frame clones and drops some. This table holds 40,000 to 50,000 clones, 95% found once. Sequenced sample: PBMCs. The receptors were gathered from a donor aged 10 to 29 with latent tuberculosis or without tuberculosis infection.

The gene calls are TRBV6-5 and TRBJ2-7, with D tentatively TRBD2 (5 bases). Germline values: CDR1 MNHEY, CDR2 SVGAGI. V lost 8 bases and J 1 base, leaving 9 bases between the germline ends. This CDR3 is built from 12 residues. CDR3 nucleotide sequence: TGTGCCAGCGGAGGCTCTTCCTACGAGCAGTACTTC. Encoded protein: CASGGSSYEQYF.

The V call is TRBV5-4, the J call TRBJ1-1; unclear D gene. Per germline, CDR1 SGHNT and CDR2 YYREEE (reference sequence). The CDR3 totals 14 residues. V gave up 1 base and J gave up 3 bases, with 10 bases separating them. The CDR3 spells CASSLSEEDTEAFF. The CDR3 nucleotides read TGTGCCAGCAGCTTGTCGGAGGAGGACACTGAAGCTTTCTTT.

The V call is TRBV5-1, the J call TRBJ2-7, with D unresolved. In germline, CDR1 is SGHRS, CDR2 YFSETQ. The CDR3 has 13 residues. V lost 0 bases, J lost 1 base, and 5 bases lay in between. Here the CDR3 reads CASSLAQSYEQYF. The CDR3 DNA sequence: TGCGCCAGCAGCTTGGCACAGTCCTACGAGCAGTACTTC.

The count of this clone is one. This chain connects TRBV12-5 to TRBJ2-5; D call uncertain. V lost 6 bases and J 6 bases, leaving 11 bases between the germline ends. This CDR3 has 12 amino acids. CDR1 and CDR2 (germline): LGHNT, FRNRAP. The CDR3: CASGLEVKTQYF. CDR3 bases: TGTGCTAGTGGCCTTGAGGTGAAGACCCAGTACTTC.

The genes are TRBV15 and TRBJ2-7; 10 positions agree with TRBD1. Germline-derived CDR1 and CDR2 are LNHNV and YYDKDF (reference sequence). The CDR3 contains 15 residues. V dropped 5 bases and J dropped 3; count of bases not matched to a gene: 7. This CDR3 reads CATSDRDRGFYEQYF. The CDR3 DNA follows: TGTGCCACCAGCGACCGGGACAGGGGATTCTACGAGCAGTACTTC.

This chain uses TRBV19 with TRBJ1-2; the D gene is possibly TRBD1 (5 bases). Trimming removed 7 bases from V and 8 bases from J, with 20 bases in between. CDR3 length equals 14 residues. Germline-derived CDR1 and CDR2 are LNHDA and SQIVND (reference sequence). The CDR3 region is CASNPGRESGGYTF. In DNA form, the CDR3 reads TGTGCCAGTAATCCCGGCAGGGAATCAGGCGGCTACACCTTC.

The chain uses TRBV6-5 and TRBJ2-7, with D uncertain. Per the germline V gene, CDR1 is MNHEY and CDR2 is SVGAGI. V lost 0 bases and J lost 0, with 6 bases in between. The CDR3 is made up of 14 amino acids. CDR3 nucleotides: TGTGCCAGCAGTTACTCTGGTAGCTCCTACGAGCAGTACTTC. It translates to CASSYSGSSYEQYF.

The V call is TRBV28, the J call TRBJ1-1, with TRBD1 matching over 9 bases. Trimming removed 7 bases from V and 11 bases from J; junction bases left unmatched: 20. The CDR3 extends over 16 amino acids. Germline assignment: CDR1 MDHEN and CDR2 SYDVKM. The CDR3 DNA is TGTGCCAGCAACTTACCCGTGAGGGGACAGGGTCAAGTTGCTTTCTTT. Its protein is CASNLPVRGQGQVAFF.

The table lists this clone with a count of one. The CDR3 coding sequence is TGTGCCACCAGCAGCGTGGACAGGGCCATACCAGGGGCCAACGTCCTGACTTTC. This encodes CATSSVDRAIPGANVLTF. The J gene is TRBJ2-6, the V gene TRBV15; 8 bases line up with TRBD1. Looked up from germline, CDR1 is LNHNV and CDR2 is YYDKDF (reference sequence). The CDR3 runs to 18 residues. V lost 3 bases and J lost 4; bases outside the gene matches: 11. Full variable domain (missing parts from reference TRBV15 and TRBJ2-6): DAMVIQNPRYQVTQFGKPVTLSCSQTLNHNVMYWYQQKSSQAPKLLFHYYDKDFNNEADTPDNFQSRRPNTSFCFLDIRSPGLGDTAMYLCATSSVDRAIPGANVLTFGAGSRLTVL.

The rearrangement uses TRBV10-3 and TRBJ2-7; D is perhaps TRBD1 (5 bases). The CDR3 loop spans 12 amino acids. CDR1 and CDR2 from the germline V gene are ENHRY and SYGVKD. Trimming took off 3 bases at V and 2 bases at J, with 5 bases between the two ends. The DNA for the CDR3 is TGTGCCATCAGTGAACAGGCCTACGAGCAGTACTTC. It specifies CAISEQAYEQYF.

The rearrangement uses TRBV18 and TRBJ1-5; 12 nucleotides match TRBD1. The CDR3 is 15 amino acids. The V gene's germline CDR1 is KGHSH and CDR2 LQKENI. V shed 6 bases and J 5 bases; nucleotides not matched to a gene: 5. CDR3 bases: TGTGCCAGCTCGGTCGGGACAGGGGGCCATCAGCCCCAGCATTTT. Encoded protein: CASSVGTGGHQPQHF.

The V gene is TRBV5-1, the J gene TRBJ1-2; a possible D gene is TRBD1 (5 bases). Trimming cost V 5 bases and J 4 bases, with 21 bases left between them. CDR3 length: 16 residues. The germline gives CDR1 SGHRS, CDR2 YFSETQ. CDR3 protein: CASSPGEGPITYGYTF. The CDR3 DNA reads TGCGCCAGCAGTCCCGGGGAGGGACCCATTACCTATGGCTACACCTTC. The full variable domain, rest sourced from reference TRBV5-1 and TRBJ1-2, is KAGVTQTPRYLIKTRGQQVTLSCSPISGHRSVSWYQQTPGQGLQFLFEYFSETQRNKGNFPGRFSGRQFSNSRSEMNVSTLELGDSALYLCASSPGEGPITYGYTFGSGTRLTVV.

The sample holds one count of this clone. The rearrangement joins TRBV20-1 to TRBJ2-2, with unresolved D. Trimming removed 3 bases at V and 5 bases at J, with 4 bases between. The CDR3 is 11 residues long. Germline loops: CDR1 DFQATT, CDR2 SNEGSKA (reference sequence). CDR3 bases: TGCAGTGCTAGTAGAACCGGGGAGCTGTTTTTT. It is translated as CSASRTGELFF.

The chain recombines TRBV30 with TRBJ1-2; TRBD1 is a possible D gene (6 bases). Germline loops: CDR1 GTSNPN, CDR2 SVGIG (reference sequence). This CDR3 is 13 amino acids long. The V and J ends lost 3 bases and 2 bases respectively, with 10 bases between them. The CDR3 nucleotides read TGTGCCTGGAGCCCGGACAGAAACTATGGCTACACCTTC. It is translated as CAWSPDRNYGYTF.

The chain joins TRBV7-9 to TRBJ1-6; a possible D gene is TRBD1 (6 bases). Germline V gene lookup returns CDR1 SEHNR and CDR2 FQNEAQ (reference sequence). V dropped 4 bases and J dropped 8 bases, with 15 bases sitting between them. The CDR3 is made up of 15 amino acids. CDR3 residues: CASSSGGGAHSPLHF. CDR3 nucleotide sequence: TGTGCCAGCAGCTCCGGAGGGGGGGCTCATTCACCCCTCCACTTT.

The chain is built from TRBV28 and TRBJ1-2; 9 bases align to TRBD1. Germline CDR1 is MDHEN and CDR2 is SYDVKM. CDR3 length: 15 amino acids. V shed 6 bases and J 3 bases; nucleotides not matched to a gene: 8. DNA for the CDR3: TGTGCCAGCAGCCTTCCGGGACAGGGCGACTATGGCTACACCTTC. It is translated as CASSLPGQGDYGYTF.

The chain has TRBV19 and TRBJ2-2, with 8 bases fitting TRBD1. The trim removed 3 bases at V and 4 bases at J, leaving 10 bases unmatched. CDR1 and CDR2 (germline): LNHDA, SQIVND (reference sequence). This CDR3 has 17 amino acids. This CDR3 reads CASSIGTYQGATGELFF. For the CDR3, the DNA is TGTGCCAGTAGTATCGGGACTTATCAGGGGGCCACCGGGGAGCTGTTTTTT. Full variable domain (rest looked up from reference TRBV19 and TRBJ2-2): DGGITQSPKYLFRKEGQNVTLSCEQNLNHDAMYWYRQDPGQGLRLIYYSQIVNDFQKGDIAEGYSVSREKKESFPLTVTSAQKNPTAFYLCASSIGTYQGATGELFFGEGSRLTVL.

The chain carries TRBV7-9 and TRBJ1-3; 7 bases match TRBD1. The CDR3 contains 16 residues. Trimming at V came to 5 bases and at J to 2 bases, leaving 9 bases not matched to a gene. The germline V gene has CDR1 SEHNR and CDR2 FQNEAQ (reference sequence). The CDR3 region has the DNA TGTGCCAGCAGCCCGCAAGACAGGGAGGCTGGAAACACCATATATTTT. Translating gives CASSPQDREAGNTIYF.

Here the CDR3 DNA reads TGCGCCAGCAGTGAATTGAGTATAGAAAGTGCAACTAATGAAAAACTGTTTTTT. It translates to CASSELSIESATNEKLFF. The V call is TRBV10-2, the J call TRBJ1-4; D unresolved. Trimming left V 3 bases short and J 0 bases short, with 17 bases between. Germline V gives CDR1 WSHSY, CDR2 SAAADI. This CDR3 has 18 amino acids.

In DNA, the CDR3 is TGCGCCAGCAGTCAGCTCGGACTAGCGGGGGGGCAAGAGACCCAGTACTTC. Encoded protein: CASSQLGLAGGQETQYF. The V call is TRBV4-1, the J call TRBJ2-5; 15 bases are shared with TRBD2. J lost 2 bases, V lost 6 bases, and 7 bases had no gene match. This CDR3 contains 17 residues. CDR1 and CDR2 from the germline V gene are MGHRA and YSYEKL.

This chain connects TRBV5-6 to TRBJ1-3; possibly TRBD1 for D (5 bases). The CDR3 runs 16 residues. The ends were cut back, 4 bases at V and 0 bases at J, with 14 bases in the middle. CDR1 is SGHDT and CDR2 is YYEEEE in the germline V gene. This chain's CDR3 is CASSLSLQVSGNTIYF. The CDR3 bases are TGTGCCAGCAGCCTTAGTTTACAGGTCTCTGGAAACACCATATATTTT.

J is TRBJ1-6 and V is TRBV11-2; TRBD1 aligns across 9 bases. Germline CDR1 reads SGHAT; CDR2 reads FQNNGV. This CDR3 comprises 16 residues. V was pared by 5 bases and J by 4 bases, with 6 bases of the junction left unmatched. The CDR3 region has the DNA TGTGCCAGCAGCCCGCAGACAGGGGGATATAATTCACCCCTCCACTTT. It encodes CASSPQTGGYNSPLHF.

The rearrangement links TRBV19 to TRBJ1-5; 7 bases are a match to TRBD1. Germline CDR1 reads LNHDA; CDR2 reads SQIVND (reference sequence). Trimming took 6 bases from V and 4 from J; bases not matched to a gene: 9. This CDR3 comprises 15 residues. The CDR3 DNA reads as TGTGCCAGTAGCCCTCTTGACAGGGTTAATCAGCCCCAGCATTTT. Amino acids: CASSPLDRVNQPQHF.

The V call is TRBV5-1, the J call TRBJ1-4; 7 nucleotides match TRBD1. Germline values: CDR1 SGHRS, CDR2 YFSETQ. This CDR3 has 15 residues. Trimming cost V 4 bases and J 3 bases; bases outside gene matches: 6. The CDR3 sequence is CASSPSQGANEKLFF. CDR3 bases: TGCGCCAGCAGCCCCTCCCAGGGGGCTAATGAAAAACTGTTTTTT.

The V call is TRBV6-5, the J call TRBJ1-2; no reliable D call. Germline values: CDR1 MNHEY, CDR2 SVGAGI. With 5 bases removed from V and 8 bases from J, the gap between germline ends came to 18 bases. The CDR3 consists of 14 residues. CDR3 sequence: CASSLTPLAGGYTF. CDR3 in DNA: TGTGCCAGCAGTCTCACCCCCTTAGCGGGCGGCTACACCTTC.

CDR3 coding DNA: TGTGCCAGCAGCCGTACGCAAACGGATGAAAAACTGTTTTTT. Residues: CASSRTQTDEKLFF. J is TRBJ1-4 and V is TRBV5-4, with no clear D. Germline lookup yields CDR1 SGHNT and CDR2 YYREEE (reference sequence). V dropped 4 bases and J dropped 6 bases, with 13 bases sitting between them. The CDR3 is made up of 14 amino acids.

V usage is TRBV2 and J usage is TRBJ2-2; 12 bases map to TRBD2. Germline V gene lookup returns CDR1 SNHLY and CDR2 FYNNEI. This CDR3 spans 19 amino acids. The junction had 11 bases not matched to a gene; V was cut back by 3 bases and J by 3 bases. CDR3 protein: CASSEGLAGGPGDTGELFF. As DNA, the CDR3 is TGTGCCAGCAGTGAGGGTCTAGCGGGGGGGCCAGGGGACACCGGGGAGCTGTTTTTT.

V and J are TRBV18 and TRBJ2-1; the D is unclear. V was pared by 0 bases and J by 0 bases, with 12 bases between. The CDR3 contains 17 residues. Germline assignment: CDR1 KGHSH and CDR2 LQKENI. The CDR3 spells CASSPPNSLSSYNEQFF. Here the CDR3 DNA reads TGTGCCAGCTCACCACCGAACAGCTTGAGCTCCTACAATGAGCAGTTCTTC.

This chain joins TRBV6-4 and TRBJ2-1, with 13 bases that match TRBD2. The germline V gene encodes CDR1 MRHNA and CDR2 SNTAGT. V gave up 6 bases and J gave up 7 bases; unmatched junction bases: 6. The CDR3 extends over 15 amino acids. For the CDR3, the DNA is TGTGCCAGCAGGCAACTAGCGGGGGGGCCGAATGAGCAGTTCTTC. This codes for CASRQLAGGPNEQFF.

This chain joins TRBV4-1 and TRBJ1-2; no definite D call. The CDR3 is 18 amino acids. The V and J ends lost 5 bases and 6 bases respectively, with 28 bases between them. Germline CDR1 is MGHRA and CDR2 is YSYEKL. Written as DNA, the CDR3 is TGCGCCAGCAGCATCAGACCTAGGGAGGCAGATCTCCCGAATGGCTACACCTTC. Translating gives CASSIRPREADLPNGYTF.